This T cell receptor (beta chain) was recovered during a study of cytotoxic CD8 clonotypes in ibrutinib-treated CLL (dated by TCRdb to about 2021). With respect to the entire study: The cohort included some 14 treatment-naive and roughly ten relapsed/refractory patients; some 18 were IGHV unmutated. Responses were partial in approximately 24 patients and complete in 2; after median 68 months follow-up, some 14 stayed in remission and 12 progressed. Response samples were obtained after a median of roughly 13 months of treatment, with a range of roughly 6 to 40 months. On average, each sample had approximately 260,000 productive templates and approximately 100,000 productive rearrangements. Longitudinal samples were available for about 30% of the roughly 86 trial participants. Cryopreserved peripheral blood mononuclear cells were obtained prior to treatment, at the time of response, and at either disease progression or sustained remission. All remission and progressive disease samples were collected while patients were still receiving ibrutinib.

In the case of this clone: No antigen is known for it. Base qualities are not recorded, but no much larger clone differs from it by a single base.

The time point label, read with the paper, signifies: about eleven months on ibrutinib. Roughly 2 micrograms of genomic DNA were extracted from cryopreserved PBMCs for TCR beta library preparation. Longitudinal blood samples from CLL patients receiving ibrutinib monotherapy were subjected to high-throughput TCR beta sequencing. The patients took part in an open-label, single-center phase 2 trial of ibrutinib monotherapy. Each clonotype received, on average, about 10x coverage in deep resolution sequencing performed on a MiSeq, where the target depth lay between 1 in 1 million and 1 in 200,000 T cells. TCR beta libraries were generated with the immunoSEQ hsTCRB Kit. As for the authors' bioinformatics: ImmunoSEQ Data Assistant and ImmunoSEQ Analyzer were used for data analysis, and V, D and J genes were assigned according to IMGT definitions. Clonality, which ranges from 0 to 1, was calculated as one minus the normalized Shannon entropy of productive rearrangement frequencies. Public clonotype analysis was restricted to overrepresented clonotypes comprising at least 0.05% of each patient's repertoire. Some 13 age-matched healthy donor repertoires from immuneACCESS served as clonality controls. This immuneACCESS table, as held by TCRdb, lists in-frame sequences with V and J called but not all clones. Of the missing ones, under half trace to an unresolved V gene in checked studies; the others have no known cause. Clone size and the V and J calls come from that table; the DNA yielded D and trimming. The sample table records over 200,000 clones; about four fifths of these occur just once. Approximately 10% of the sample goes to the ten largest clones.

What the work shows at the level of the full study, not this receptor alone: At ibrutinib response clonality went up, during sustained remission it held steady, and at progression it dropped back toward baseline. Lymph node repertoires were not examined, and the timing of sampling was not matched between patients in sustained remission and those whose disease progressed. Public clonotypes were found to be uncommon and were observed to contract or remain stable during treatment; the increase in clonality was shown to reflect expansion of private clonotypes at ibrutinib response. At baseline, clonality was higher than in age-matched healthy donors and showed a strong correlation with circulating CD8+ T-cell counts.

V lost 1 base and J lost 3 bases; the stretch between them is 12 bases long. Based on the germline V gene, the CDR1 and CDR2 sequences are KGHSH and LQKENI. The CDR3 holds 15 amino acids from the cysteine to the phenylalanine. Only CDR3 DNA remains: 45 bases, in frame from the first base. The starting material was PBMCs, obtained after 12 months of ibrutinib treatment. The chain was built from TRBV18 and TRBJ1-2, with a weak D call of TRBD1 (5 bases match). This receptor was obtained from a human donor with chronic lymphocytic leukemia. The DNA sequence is TGTGCCAGCTCACCACTCGCAGGGAGAGACTATGGCTACACCTTC. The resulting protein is CASSPLAGRDYGYTF.